The rows below give T cell receptor beta chains drawn from one sample of a study of control samples from healthy donors and cancer patients. Libraries were prepared by immunoSEQ multiplex PCR; TCRdb keeps only in-frame clonotypes and omits some of them. The sample shows roughly 43,000 clones, about 94% of them seen only once. The sequencing sample was made of blood. These receptors were obtained from a man aged 55 to 69 in good health. CDR3s leave out the opening cysteine and the closing phenylalanine or tryptophan.

>TRBV13
ASSFQDNQPQH
>TRBV12-5
ASGLSSGTGANEQF
>TRBV3-1/TRBV3-2
ASSRTGNEKLF
>TRBV10-3
AISESREREQY
>TRBV19
ATSRGGGNYEQF
>TRBV11-2
ASSLVAWPTGYNEQF
>TRBV2
ASSLDRGSSYEQY
>TRBV5-5
ASSLVGGWTGFEQY
>TRBV10-1
ASSESKLGIETQY
>TRBV12-3/TRBV12-4
ASSLAGNSPLH
>TRBV9
ASSAATGLGEKLF
>TRBV28
ASSLRADEKLF
>TRBV30
AGWGTGELF
>TRBV30
ASRDRPNTEAF
>TRBV27
ASSLARGIWSPLH
>TRBV27
ASSSNSNYGYT
>TRBV4-2
ASTQGDSYEQY
>TRBV30
AWSRGQIAFYEQY
>TRBV15
ATSRERVPYEQY
>TRBV19
ASSRDSYYTEAF
>TRBV10-2
ASSQTVFREKLF
>TRBV3-1/TRBV3-2
ASSQIATAYNEQF
>TRBV27
ASSGGAGVRNEQF
>TRBV19
ASRTVNSNQPQH
>TRBV29-1
STPGYWDATNEKLF
>TRBV9
ASSVGPVPTYEQY
>TRBV6-4
ASPPPYEQY
>TRBV9
ASSPTRRTANTEAF
>TRBV5-4
ASSLDRGLDGYT
>TRBV7-2
ASSPDRSRPQH
>TRBV4-1
ASSQGWTSGQETQY
>TRBV3-1/TRBV3-2
ASSQGRLAGNNEQY
>TRBV7-9
ASSLPRGPDTQY